This T cell receptor (beta chain) comes out of a study of blood T cell repertoires in COVID-19. Study-wide context: PBMCs, B-cell-depleted T cells, or T cells provided the cDNA or gDNA that made up the material.

In germline, CDR1 is SGHTA, CDR2 FQGTGA. The CDR3 has 15 residues. V dropped 2 bases and J dropped 9; count of bases not matched to a gene: 4. Participants, 18 to 89 years old, spanned 24 US areas. Exposed enrollees encountered a COVID-19 case at some point within 2 weeks before study entry. Using immunoSEQ multiplex PCR, the repertoire was profiled, and TCRdb retains in-frame clones only, with some absent. The sample lists 150,000 to 200,000 clones; about 80% were seen once. The V gene is TRBV7-3, the J gene TRBJ1-6; 10 bases map to TRBD1. This receptor was taken from a man aged 60 to 69 who had been exposed to COVID-19. Input material: PBMCs or T cells enriched from blood (not recorded which). CDR3 coding DNA: TGTGCCAGCAGCTTATCCCGGGACAGGGGTTCACCCCTCCACTTT. Amino acid sequence: CASSLSRDRGSPLHF.